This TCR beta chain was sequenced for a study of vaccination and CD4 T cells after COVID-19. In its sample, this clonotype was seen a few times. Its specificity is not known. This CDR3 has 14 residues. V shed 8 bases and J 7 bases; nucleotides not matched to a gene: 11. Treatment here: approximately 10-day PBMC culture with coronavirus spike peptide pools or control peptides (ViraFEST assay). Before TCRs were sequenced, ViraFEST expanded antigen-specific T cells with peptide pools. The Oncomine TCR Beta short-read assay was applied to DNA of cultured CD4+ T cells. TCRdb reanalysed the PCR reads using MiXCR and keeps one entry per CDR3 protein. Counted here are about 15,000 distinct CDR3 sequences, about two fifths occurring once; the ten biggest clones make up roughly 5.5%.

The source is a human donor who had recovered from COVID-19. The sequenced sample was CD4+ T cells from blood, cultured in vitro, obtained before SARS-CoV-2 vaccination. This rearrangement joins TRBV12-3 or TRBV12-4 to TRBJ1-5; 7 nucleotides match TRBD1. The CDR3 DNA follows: TGTGCCAGCGGCCATGGAGGGGGCGAACAGCCCCAGCATTTT. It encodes CASGHGGGEQPQHF.